Listed below are T cell receptor beta chains from one sample, sequenced in a study of blood T cell repertoires in COVID-19. Using immunoSEQ multiplex PCR, the repertoire was profiled, and TCRdb retains in-frame clones only, with some absent. The top ten clones hold 4% to 4.5% of a sample with 200,000 or so clones, 70% to 90% of them seen once. The specimen was peripheral blood. The source of these receptors is a man aged 45-65 years with acute or convalescent COVID-19. The CDR3 runs from the conserved cysteine through the conserved F or W. Each record gives: J gene, clone size, D gene, V gene, CDR3 protein, CDR3 DNA. D genes are given only for firm matches. The size of a clone is reported for some rows only, either as once, few or many, or as a class for expanded clones.

>TRBJ1-6|.|TRBD1|TRBV10-3
CAISTAGQYISPLHF
TGTGCCATCAGTACTGCGGGACAGTACATTTCACCCCTCCACTTT
>TRBJ2-5|.|TRBD2|TRBV18
CASSPRGLAGGEETQYF
TGTGCCAGCTCACCACGCGGGCTAGCGGGGGGAGAAGAGACCCAGTACTTC
>TRBJ2-7|.|.|TRBV21-1
CASSPQVGTGAHYEQYF
.
>TRBJ1-2|.|TRBD1|TRBV7-9
CASSPGDRGNGYTF
TGTGCCAGCAGCCCAGGGGACAGGGGCAATGGCTACACCTTC
>TRBJ1-2|.|TRBD1|TRBV7-2
CASSQDRGGGYTF
TGTGCCAGCAGCCAGGACAGGGGCGGTGGCTACACCTTC
>TRBJ1-1|.|TRBD1|TRBV30
CAWGTGGAGTEAFF
TGTGCCTGGGGGACAGGGGGCGCTGGGACTGAAGCTTTCTTT
>TRBJ2-1|.|.|TRBV10-2
CASSDPQKLSGVFSYNEQFF
TGCGCCAGCAGTGACCCCCAAAAGCTTTCAGGGGTTTTTTCCTACAATGAGCAGTTCTTC
>TRBJ1-5|.|.|TRBV18
CASSPLETGSGQPQHF
TGTGCCAGCTCACCACTTGAAACAGGGTCGGGTCAGCCCCAGCATTTT
>TRBJ2-7|.|.|TRBV7-2
CASSTAGTKYEQYF
TGTGCCAGCAGCACAGCCGGGACAAAGTACGAGCAGTACTTC
>TRBJ1-3|.|.|TRBV7-9
CASSTRPGAGNTIYF
TGTGCCAGCAGCACTCGACCTGGAGCTGGAAACACCATATATTTT
>TRBJ1-2|.|.|TRBV12-3/TRBV12-4
CASSLGQAPSF
TGTGCCAGCAGTTTAGGACAGGCACCCTCCTTC
>TRBJ1-2|.|.|TRBV19
CASSIVGRVRGYTF
TGTGCCAGTAGTATAGTTGGCAGGGTGAGAGGCTACACCTTC
>TRBJ1-6|.|TRBD1|TRBV13
CASSLTGTGDSPLHF
TGTGCCAGCAGCTTAACCGGGACAGGGGATTCACCCCTCCACTTT
>TRBJ2-1|.|.|TRBV7-8
CASSFGRGAHEQFF
TGTGCCAGCAGCTTTGGGAGGGGGGCCCATGAGCAGTTCTTC
>TRBJ1-3|.|.|TRBV7-2
CASSRLGSGNTIYF
TGTGCCAGCAGCCGCCTCGGCTCTGGAAACACCATATATTTT
>TRBJ2-5|.|TRBD1|TRBV6-6
CASSYRTGKETQYF
TGTGCCAGCAGTTACCGGACAGGGAAAGAGACCCAGTACTTC
>TRBJ2-5|.|.|TRBV12-3/TRBV12-4
CASSFRGAETQYF
TGTGCCAGCAGTTTTAGGGGTGCGGAGACCCAGTACTTC
>TRBJ1-2|.|.|TRBV18
CASSSGMNGYTF
TGTGCCAGCTCATCAGGGATGAATGGCTACACCTTC
>TRBJ1-3|once|.|TRBV6-5
CASARGDSSGNTIYF
TGTGCCAGCGCCAGGGGAGATAGCTCTGGAAACACCATATATTTT
>TRBJ1-2|once|TRBD1|TRBV29-1
CSVDSGQGGYGYTF
TGCAGCGTTGATTCGGGACAGGGGGGCTATGGCTACACCTTC
>TRBJ2-1|once|TRBD2|TRBV11-2
CASSLTSAGGGNEQFF
TGTGCCAGCAGCCTGACTAGCGCGGGTGGTGGCAATGAGCAGTTCTTC
>TRBJ2-3|once|.|TRBV10-3
CAASSYTRGTDTQYF
TGTGCCGCCAGCAGCTACACTAGGGGCACAGATACGCAGTATTTT
>TRBJ1-2|.|.|TRBV11-1
CASSSRGRYGYTF
TGTGCCAGCAGCTCCAGGGGACGATATGGCTACACCTTC
>TRBJ1-4|.|.|TRBV2
CASSYLQSTNEKLFF
TGTGCCAGCAGTTACTTACAGTCAACTAATGAAAAACTGTTTTTT
>TRBJ1-2|.|.|TRBV5-8
CASSPGLHYGYTF
TGTGCCAGCAGCCCGGGTCTCCACTATGGCTACACCTTC
>TRBJ2-1|once|TRBD1|TRBV6-5
CASSYTGTAAEQFF
TGTGCCAGCAGTTACACCGGGACAGCGGCTGAGCAGTTCTTC
>TRBJ2-1|.|.|TRBV27
CASSLVSGFNEQFF
TGTGCCAGCAGTTTAGTTTCGGGTTTCAATGAGCAGTTCTTC
>TRBJ2-2|.|.|TRBV5-1
CASRPRTASTGELFF
TGCGCCAGCAGGCCTCGGACAGCTAGCACCGGGGAGCTGTTTTTT
>TRBJ1-4|.|.|TRBV7-9
CASSHLGANEKLFF
TGTGCCAGCAGCCATCTAGGAGCTAATGAAAAACTGTTTTTT
>TRBJ1-5|.|.|TRBV6-5
CASSFGQNSNQPQHF
TGTGCCAGCAGCTTTGGACAGAATAGCAATCAGCCCCAGCATTTT
>TRBJ1-5|.|.|TRBV4-1
CASSHPTREGGDQPQHF
TGCGCCAGCAGCCACCCCACTCGGGAGGGCGGGGATCAGCCCCAGCATTTT
>TRBJ1-2|.|.|TRBV19
CASSISLQDGYTF
TGTGCCAGTAGTATCAGCCTCCAGGATGGCTACACCTTC
>TRBJ2-7|.|.|TRBV6-6
CASSIRDKQYF
TGTGCCAGCAGTATTAGGGACAAGCAGTACTTC
>TRBJ1-2|.|TRBD1|TRBV7-9
CASSHLGAGGPSDGYTF
TGTGCCAGCAGCCATTTAGGGGCAGGGGGTCCCAGCGATGGCTACACCTTC
>TRBJ1-3|.|.|TRBV18
CASSPKGGPSGNTIYF
TGTGCCAGCTCACCGAAGGGAGGTCCCTCTGGAAACACCATATATTTT
>TRBJ2-2|.|TRBD2|TRBV5-1
CASSSLPGLAGGRNTGELFF
TGCGCCAGCAGCTCGCTCCCGGGACTAGCGGGGGGGCGGAACACCGGGGAGCTGTTTTTT
>TRBJ1-1|.|.|TRBV6-5
CASSYLGGSGTEAFF
TGTGCCAGCAGTTACTTGGGGGGAAGCGGCACTGAAGCTTTCTTT
>TRBJ1-1|.|.|TRBV6-5
CASSYGPGQLEAFF
TGTGCCAGCAGTTACGGCCCTGGACAGCTTGAAGCTTTCTTT
>TRBJ2-5|.|.|TRBV24-1
CATSDNQETQYF
TGTGCCACCAGTGACAACCAAGAGACCCAGTACTTC
>TRBJ2-1|.|.|TRBV27
CASRPGAGYNEQFF
TGTGCCAGCAGGCCAGGGGCTGGCTACAATGAGCAGTTCTTC
>TRBJ1-5|.|.|TRBV6-5
CASSYSIGGNQPQHF
TGTGCCAGCAGTTACTCGATCGGGGGCAATCAGCCCCAGCATTTT
>TRBJ2-1|.|TRBD2|TRBV4-1
CASSRGLAGGTVKDEQFF
TGCGCCAGCAGCCGAGGACTAGCGGGGGGGACGGTTAAGGATGAGCAGTTCTTC
>TRBJ1-5|.|TRBD1|TRBV19
CASSISQGASQPQHF
TGTGCCAGTAGTATAAGTCAGGGGGCCAGTCAGCCCCAGCATTTT
>TRBJ1-1|.|TRBD1|TRBV4-1
CASSGQGESVGDTEAFF
TGCGCCAGCAGCGGGCAGGGGGAGAGTGTCGGGGACACTGAAGCTTTCTTT
>TRBJ1-2|.|TRBD1|TRBV2
CASRGQGAGVGYTF
TGTGCCAGCAGAGGACAGGGGGCAGGGGTGGGCTACACCTTC
>TRBJ2-1|.|.|TRBV9
CASSVDGRGNEQFF
TGTGCCAGCAGCGTAGACGGCAGGGGTAATGAGCAGTTCTTC
>TRBJ2-2|.|TRBD1|TRBV15
CATSRDRRGLTGELFF
TGTGCCACCAGCAGAGATCGCAGGGGGCTCACCGGGGAGCTGTTTTTT
>TRBJ2-7|.|TRBD1|TRBV6-5
CASGDSKYEQYF
TGTGCCAGCGGGGACAGTAAGTACGAGCAGTACTTC
>TRBJ1-4|.|TRBD1|TRBV7-9
CASSPGQGRANEKLFF
TGTGCCAGCAGCCCCGGACAGGGCAGGGCTAATGAAAAACTGTTTTTT
>TRBJ2-1|.|.|TRBV5-6
CASSRSEGVRYNEQFF
TGTGCCAGCAGCCGTTCAGAGGGGGTGCGGTACAATGAGCAGTTCTTC
>TRBJ1-2|.|TRBD1|TRBV5-5
CASNDRDPLFGYTF
TGTGCCAGCAACGACAGGGATCCCCTGTTTGGCTACACCTTC
>TRBJ1-5|.|.|TRBV5-5
CASSLIDNQPQHF
TGTGCCAGCAGCTTGATAGATAATCAGCCCCAGCATTTT
>TRBJ1-1|.|.|TRBV10-1
CASSEFQANTEAFF
TGCGCCAGCAGTGAGTTTCAGGCGAACACTGAAGCTTTCTTT